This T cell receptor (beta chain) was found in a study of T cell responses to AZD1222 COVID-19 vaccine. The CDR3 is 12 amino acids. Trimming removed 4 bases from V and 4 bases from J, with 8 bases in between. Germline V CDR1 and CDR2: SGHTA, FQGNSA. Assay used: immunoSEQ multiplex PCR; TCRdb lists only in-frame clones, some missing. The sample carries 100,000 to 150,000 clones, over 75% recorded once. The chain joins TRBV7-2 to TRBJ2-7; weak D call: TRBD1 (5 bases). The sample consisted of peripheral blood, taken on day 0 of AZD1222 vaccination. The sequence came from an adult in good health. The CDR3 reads CASSSTAYEQYF. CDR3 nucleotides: TGTGCCAGCAGCTCGACAGCTTACGAGCAGTACTTC. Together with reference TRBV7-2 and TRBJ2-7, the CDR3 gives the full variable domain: GAGVSQSPSNKVTEKGKDVELRCDPISGHTALYWYRQSLGQGLEFLIYFQGNSAPDKSGLPSDRFSAERTGGSVSTLTIQRTQQEDSAVYLCASSSTAYEQYFGPGTRLTVT.